This T cell receptor beta chain came from a study of type 1 regulatory T cells. V shed 8 bases and J shed 2 bases, with 7 bases lying between them. This CDR3 is 12 amino acids long. Germline CDR1 reads MNHEY; CDR2 reads SMNVEV (reference sequence). TCRdb itself ran the reads through MiXCR, one entry per CDR3 protein. The data hold some 90,000 distinct CDR3 sequences, with roughly 31% observed a single time. This clonotype was sampled from a human donor in good health. The chain links TRBV27 to TRBJ1-5, with D hard to call. Sequencing was done on a sample of CD4+ T cells, either the whole sample or a sorted fraction (not recorded which). The CDR3 reads CASGPRNQPQHF. The DNA for the CDR3 is TGTGCCAGCGGACCGCGCAATCAGCCCCAGCATTTT.